This T cell receptor beta chain derives from a study of cytomegalovirus exposure and HLA in healthy donors. General study results and limits: In vitro confirmation showed three CMV-associated chains to be CMV antigen specific.

Comments on this clone: Antigen specificity is unknown.

PCR employed 60 Vbeta and 13 Jbeta primers. Using immunoSEQ multiplex PCR, the repertoire was profiled, and TCRdb retains in-frame clones only, with some absent. The sample includes about 77,000 clones, around three quarters seen only once; the top ten take roughly 3.5%. The CDR3 consists of 12 residues. Trimming took off 4 bases at V and 9 bases at J, with 10 bases between the two ends. Germline V gives CDR1 MNHNY, CDR2 SVGAGI (reference sequence). The receptor comes from a man aged 35-49 years in good health and CMV-seronegative. Specimen: PBMCs. The genes are TRBV6-6 and TRBJ2-1, with D unresolved. CDR3 sequence (DNA): TGTGCCAGCAGTTTGTCCTTCCGTGAGCAGTTCTTC. Protein: CASSLSFREQFF.